This T cell receptor beta chain originates from a study of CD4+ T cells in melanoma. In the case of this clone: Its antigen is as yet unknown.

Study-wide results and caveats: Diverse differentiation states were reported for melanoma neoantigen-specific CD4+ T cells. A reported correlation linked neoantigen-specific CD4+ T cells to CD8+, macrophage and B cell function.

From germline, CDR1 is SGHAT and CDR2 FQNNGV. This CDR3 is built from 14 residues. Germline trimming cut 3 bases from V and 4 bases from J; bases unmatched to any gene: 1. The method was immunoSEQ multiplex PCR; TCRdb's version includes in-frame clones alone and lacks a portion of them. The table shows approximately 19,000 clones, with around 80% occurring only once. The TCR sequence derives from a human donor with melanoma. V and J are TRBV11-2 and TRBJ2-7; 12 nucleotides match TRBD2. The CDR3 DNA reads as TGTGCCAGCAGCTTCGGACTAGCGGGGTACGAGCAGTACTTC. It yields the protein CASSFGLAGYEQYF.